This T cell receptor beta chain was recorded in a study of CD8 T cells in ankylosing spondylitis. Scientists made TCR beta libraries using quantitative 5'-RACE with molecular barcodes. One entry per CDR3 protein results from TCRdb running MiXCR on the 5' RACE reads. The table records 150,000 to 200,000 distinct CDR3 sequences, 15% to 20% of them present only once. The trim removed 2 bases at V and 12 bases at J, leaving 7 bases unmatched. The CDR3 runs to 13 residues. Per the germline V gene, CDR1 is MNHEY and CDR2 is SMNVEV (reference sequence). On this clonotype: The antigen is not known.

Overall study results and limits: Reports of some motif variants in reactive arthritis synovial fluid and blood predate this one.

V and J are TRBV27 and TRBJ2-1, with TRBD2 matching over 7 bases. Sequencing was performed on blood, either unsorted or a sorted T cell fraction (not recorded which). The receptor was isolated from a male donor with ankylosing spondylitis or in good health (not recorded which). This chain's CDR3 is CASSLSKQRGQFF. The CDR3 DNA follows: TGTGCCAGCAGTTTAAGTAAACAGCGGGGGCAGTTCTTC.